The clone carrying this T cell receptor beta chain has a handful of counts. V trimming: 0 bases; J trimming: 6 bases; junction bases outside the gene matches: 13. CDR1 SGDLS and CDR2 YYNGEE come from the germline V gene. The CDR3 consists of 17 residues. This record comes from a study of blood T cell repertoires in COVID-19. Profiled with immunoSEQ multiplex PCR; TCRdb holds only in-frame clones, not every one. This sample carries 200,000 to 250,000 clones, about 90% of them seen once, and the ten largest clones take more than 10%. Sequencing used PBMCs or T cells enriched from blood (not recorded which). The clonotype comes from a man in his thirties or forties who had recovered from COVID-19. The rearrangement uses TRBV9 and TRBJ1-2, with TRBD1 matching 8 bases. The CDR3 protein is CASSVGGTGGLENGYTF. CDR3 bases: TGTGCCAGCAGCGTAGGGGGGACAGGCGGTCTGGAGAATGGCTACACCTTC.